This TCR beta chain derives from a study of Graves' ophthalmopathy and Graves' hyperthyroidism. About the study: Before any treatment was given, at initial diagnosis, peripheral blood was collected. Study-wide results and caveats: Using 13 signatures, a model distinguished ophthalmopathy from stable hyperthyroidism, reaching around 88% sensitivity and 81.08% specificity. Prediction of ophthalmopathy progression reached about 65% sensitivity and 72.22% specificity. Most thyroid clonotypes with frequency above 0.001 were detected in blood too.

Comment on this clonotype: What it binds is not known.

This CDR3 comprises 17 residues. Trimming took 5 bases from V and 4 from J; bases not matched to a gene: 14. Beta-chain TCR CDR3 regions were amplified from RNA transcripts. An opening RT-PCR round employed HTBI primers and preceded a second-round multiplex PCR. TCRdb reprocessed the multiplex PCR reads with MiXCR, giving one entry per CDR3 protein. Among some 750,000 distinct CDR3 sequences, approximately 40% were seen once, and the ten largest hold approximately 46%. Specimen: peripheral blood. The sequence derives from an adult man with Graves' ophthalmopathy. The chain links TRBV12-3 or TRBV12-4 to TRBJ1-1; 9 bases are a match to TRBD1. CDR3 amino acids: CASSQGQGMIGRTEAFF. CDR3 sequence (DNA): TGTGCCAGCAGTCAAGGACAGGGGATGATTGGTCGCACTGAAGCTTTCTTT.